This TCR beta chain was observed in a study of T cell repertoires in cytomegalovirus infection (dated by TCRdb to about 2019). Regarding the study in general: Because public TCR beta signatures pointed to carriage of CMV infection together with the matching HLA type, the HLA type of each donor mattered for the analysis.

The paper as a whole reports these results and caveats: The ex vivo response was dominated by HLA-C-restricted CMV-specific TCR beta clonotypes, which also provided the single most frequent clonotype in two of eight donors. Cumulative frequency of public TCR beta family members discriminated carriers of CMV infection plus the relevant HLA type in this cohort and an independent roughly 340-donor cohort.

These reads were obtained on an Illumina HiSeq 1500. The public sequencing data were trimmed at Q25 with fastp and processed into clonotypes with MiXCR by TCRdb, which kept only in-frame beta chains. Identical CDR3 proteins give one entry, which carries the most common genes and DNA. The sample contains about 68,000 distinct CDR3 sequences, 20% to 25% of them found a single time. The ten largest clones represent under 85% of the sample. V gives up 4 bases and J gives up 2 bases, and the segment between their germline ends measures 8 bases. The CDR3 holds 13 amino acids from the cysteine to the phenylalanine. Only the CDR3 DNA stays, 39 bases, in frame from base 1. Of note for this clonotype: Its binding antigen is unknown. No qualities accompany the bases; no much larger clone lies one base away.

This TCR was recovered from a human donor in good health (CMV status not recorded). Some clones in this sample may be carry-over from other donors' samples. The sequence links TRBV12-3 or TRBV12-4 to TRBJ1-1; no D gene can be assigned with confidence. What was sequenced was PBMCs, sequenced either directly or after in vitro stimulation (not recorded which). CDR3 sequence: CASSSGVNTEAFF. The sequence in DNA is TGTGCCAGCAGTTCCGGGGTTAACACTGAAGCTTTCTTT.